This T cell receptor (beta chain) was obtained from a study of neurological immune-mediated disorders. Sample time point: longitudinal time-point 2. The CDR3 extends over 11 amino acids. The germline V gene encodes CDR1 DFQATT and CDR2 SNEGSKA (reference sequence). V dropped 3 bases and J dropped 8 bases, with 10 bases sitting between them. This clonotype was picked up many times. TCRdb processed the 5' RACE reads anew with MiXCR; each CDR3 protein has one entry. The sample consists of approximately 31,000 distinct CDR3 sequences, 13% of them appearing once. Sequencing used PBMCs. V usage is TRBV20-1 and J usage is TRBJ1-1; D not certain. The TCR originated in a woman between 35 and 50 years old in good health. Here the CDR3 reads CSASSTEEAFF. Written as DNA, the CDR3 is TGCAGTGCTAGTTCCACGGAGGAAGCTTTCTTT.